This T cell receptor beta chain was observed in a study of T cell responses to AZD1222 COVID-19 vaccine. Using immunoSEQ multiplex PCR, the repertoire was profiled, and TCRdb retains in-frame clones only, with some absent. The data contain roughly 97,000 clones, about 88% of them seen just once; the ten biggest clones take up approximately 2.8%. Germline CDR1 and CDR2: MNHEY and SVGEGT. This CDR3 comprises 15 residues. V shed 6 bases, J shed 2 bases, and the junction held 8 bases outside the gene matches. V gene TRBV6-2 or TRBV6-3 combines with J gene TRBJ2-3; 7 nucleotides line up with TRBD2. The starting material was peripheral blood, obtained on day 0 of AZD1222 vaccination. This clonotype originated in an adult in good health. This CDR3 reads CASRPSGKNTDTQYF. The CDR3 DNA follows: TGTGCCAGCAGACCTAGCGGTAAGAACACAGATACGCAGTATTTT.